This T cell receptor beta chain was sequenced for a study of beta chain features in type 1 diabetes. Study findings and constraints: The influence of HLA type on TCRB rearrangement stayed undetermined. Moderate yet significant TCRB CDR3 shortening was seen in Type 1 diabetes patients in all four CD4+ subsets.

The CDR3 covers 16 residues. J was trimmed by 5 bases and V by 5 bases; bases with no gene match: 10. CDR1 is SGHTA and CDR2 is FQGNSA in the germline V gene. Isolation of CD4+ naive, central memory, regulatory and stem cell-like memory cells was achieved by sorting via CD45RO/CCR7/CD25/CD127/CD95/CD27. Each sorted population was over 98% pure. This clone was seen a few times. As yet, its antigen is unknown. Isolated RNA was reverse transcribed in full, so expressed TCRB transcripts were sequenced. The average read count of naive, central memory and regulatory T cell samples was about 3.57 million. Profiling relied on immunoSEQ multiplex PCR, and the TCRdb table lists in-frame clones only, not all of them. The sample records around 140,000 clones, approximately 10% being singletons.

The clonotype originates from a man aged 30 to 45 with type 1 diabetes. Sequenced material: central memory CD4+ T cells from blood. This chain joins TRBV7-2 and TRBJ2-3, with 10 bases lining up with TRBD2. The chain's CDR3 is CASSPGGAGGRDTQYF. CDR3 sequence (DNA): TGTGCCAGCAGCCCCGGGGGAGCGGGGGGGCGAGATACGCAGTATTTT.